This record looks at one T cell receptor (beta chain) sequence and its context. It lacks a known antigen. The sample holds no much larger clone one base away, and base qualities are not on file. The immunoSEQ Assay, a bias-controlled multiplex PCR, was used to amplify TCRbeta CDR3 regions from genomic DNA. From the authors' description of their analysis: The number of nucleated cells in each sample was estimated by amplification of reference gene primers within the assay. To quantify the absolute abundance of each unique TCRbeta CDR3 rearrangement, sequence reads were collapsed and filtered. For each sample, productive Simpson clonality was calculated as the square root of Simpson's diversity index over productive rearrangements. TCRdb mirrors the immuneACCESS table, restricted to in-frame sequences. Some clones are absent from its copies; in checked studies, under half trace to an unresolved V gene, and the reason for the others is unknown. That table supplies the V and J calls and clone size; D and trimming were determined from the DNA. Across this sample there are 200,000 to 300,000 clones, with 85% to 95% seen only once. Together, the top ten hold approximately 0.8% of the sample.

These data come from a study of blood T cell repertoires in COVID-19 (dated by TCRdb to 2020 to 2022). In the study overall: The collaborator samples originated in the United States, Italy and Spain and spanned the acute and convalescent phases of COVID-19. The repertoires were released in a freely available public database intended as a resource for research on the immune response to SARS-CoV-2. Subjects who had been exposed to COVID-19, were actively infected with it, or had recovered from it provided the deeply sampled blood TCRbeta repertoires that made up the dataset. Samples came from the ongoing ImmuneRACE study (first 160 participants) plus 1,254 subjects from 6 global collaborators. A de-identified subject ID, COVID-19 status, age in years and sex were almost always included in the sample metadata. The prospective study material was composed of cDNA or gDNA derived from T cells, B-cell-depleted T cells, or PBMCs. Where available, HLA class I and class II types were obtained from metadata supplied by the sample provider rather than from assay-based typing. The full study reports these points: The amount of clinical and demographic metadata varied by source and participant and was provided uncurated.

One collaborating source in Seattle enrolled patients during active infection and followed them longitudinally through the course of disease. Whole blood was collected in K2EDTA tubes by collaborating institutions according to the institutions' own protocols. For TCRbeta analysis, collaborators shipped samples as frozen whole blood, isolated PBMCs, or DNA extracted from either of those sample types. The germline V gene gives CDR1 as SNHLY and CDR2 as FYNNEI. Measured from the cysteine to the phenylalanine, the CDR3 is 12 residues long. The sequence is cut down to CDR3 DNA, 36 bases in frame from base 1. V is pared back by 3 bases and J by 2 bases, with 5 bases lying between the germline termini.

The TCR originated in a man aged 25 to 40 with COVID-19, enrolled during active disease. Sequenced: peripheral blood. Rearrangement joined TRBV2 to TRBJ2-7; the D gene is not confidently resolved. In nucleotide form, the sequence is TGTGCCAGCAGTGACAGTCCCTACGAGCAGTACTTC. Translation gives CASSDSPYEQYF. The CDR3 plus the reference TRBV2 and TRBJ2-7 genes for the other parts give the full variable domain: EPEVTQTPSHQVTQMGQEVILRCVPISNHLYFYWYRQILGQKVEFLVSFYNNEISEKSEIFDDQFSVERPDGSNFTLKIRSTKLEDSAMYFCASSDSPYEQYFGPGTRLTVT.